The table lists the clone carrying this TCR beta chain with many counts. Its antigen is currently unknown. Time point of the sample: sample taken at primary tumor resection. There were 70 to 80 donors, all of them untreated patients with early-stage non-small cell lung cancer. No cells were sorted before sequencing. The whole RNA sequenced was extracted from tumor, nontumor lung or frozen PBMC. The sample is drawn from a study of spatial heterogeneity in lung cancer. Findings of the study overall: Blood carried ubiquitous expanded tumor TCRs more at resection than follow-up.

From germline, CDR1 is SQVTM and CDR2 ANQGSEA. Trimming pared 3 bases from V and 2 bases from J, leaving 4 bases between. This CDR3 is built from 11 residues. The study tagged each TCR cDNA molecule with a unique molecular identifier. A single record per CDR3 protein comes from TCRdb applying MiXCR to the 5' RACE reads. The sample consists of some 21,000 distinct CDR3 sequences, less than 3.5% of them appearing once. The V call is TRBV29-1, the J call TRBJ1-1; D remains unclear. Sequenced material: PBMCs, taken at surgery. The receptor's source is a female donor with early-stage non-small cell lung cancer. The CDR3, as DNA: TGCAGCGTTGATGGTAACACTGAAGCTTTCTTT. Translation gives CSVDGNTEAFF.